The following is a TCR beta chain sequence with its context. Its target is not known. Sequencing was performed with immunoSEQ multiplex PCR; in TCRdb, only in-frame clones are kept and a portion is missing. This sample has around 690,000 clones, with around 90% found just once. The germline V and J ends were trimmed by 2 bases and 5 bases, with 12 bases remaining between them. The germline gives CDR1 SGHVS, CDR2 FNYEAQ. CDR3 length: 14 amino acids. The data were taken from a study of shared clonotypes between healthy human individuals. Study in general: Used for every donor were three CD4 naive, three CD4 memory, two CD8 naive and one CD8 memory plate. Whole-study findings and limits: Sample collection involved blood only; tissue repertoires are likely different.

This clonotype was sampled from a man aged 18 to 29 in good health. Some clones in this sample may be carry-over from other donors' samples. Sequences were obtained from memory CD8+ T cells from PBMCs. Subset here: CD45RO+ cells pooled with CCR7-negative TemRA cells. This chain connects TRBV7-6 to TRBJ2-5; TRBD2 might be the D (6 bases). CDR3 coding DNA: TGTGCCAGCAGCTTATCCGGAGGGCGGGAGACCCAGTACTTC. It translates to CASSLSGGRETQYF.